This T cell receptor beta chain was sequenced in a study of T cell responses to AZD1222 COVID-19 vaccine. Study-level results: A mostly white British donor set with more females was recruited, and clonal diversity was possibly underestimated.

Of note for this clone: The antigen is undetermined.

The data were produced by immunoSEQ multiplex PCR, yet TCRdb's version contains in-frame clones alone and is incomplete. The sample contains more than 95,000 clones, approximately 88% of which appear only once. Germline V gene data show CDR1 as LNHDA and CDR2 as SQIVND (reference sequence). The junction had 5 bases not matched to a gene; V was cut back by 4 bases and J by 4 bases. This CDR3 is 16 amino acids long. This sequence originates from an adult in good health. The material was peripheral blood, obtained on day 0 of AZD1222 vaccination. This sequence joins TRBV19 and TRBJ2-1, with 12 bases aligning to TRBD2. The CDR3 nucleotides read TGTGCCAGTAGTAAAACTAGCGGGGGGTATTACAATGAGCAGTTCTTC. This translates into CASSKTSGGYYNEQFF.